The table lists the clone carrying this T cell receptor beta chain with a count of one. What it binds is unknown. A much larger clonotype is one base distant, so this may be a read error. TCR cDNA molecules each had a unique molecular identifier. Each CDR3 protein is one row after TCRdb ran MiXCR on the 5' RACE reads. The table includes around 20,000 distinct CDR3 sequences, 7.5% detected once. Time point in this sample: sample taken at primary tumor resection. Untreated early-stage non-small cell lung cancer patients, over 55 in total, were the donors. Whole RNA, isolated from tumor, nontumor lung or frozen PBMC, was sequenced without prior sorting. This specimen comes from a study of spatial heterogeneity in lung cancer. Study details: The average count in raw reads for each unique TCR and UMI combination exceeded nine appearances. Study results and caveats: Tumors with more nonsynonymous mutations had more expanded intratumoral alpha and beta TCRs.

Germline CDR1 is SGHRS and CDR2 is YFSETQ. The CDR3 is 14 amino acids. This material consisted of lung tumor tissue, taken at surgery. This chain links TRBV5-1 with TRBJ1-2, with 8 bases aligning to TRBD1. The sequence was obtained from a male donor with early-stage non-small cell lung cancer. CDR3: CANSLEGQGRGYTF. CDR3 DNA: TGCGCCAACAGCTTGGAAGGACAGGGCCGTGGCTACACCTTC. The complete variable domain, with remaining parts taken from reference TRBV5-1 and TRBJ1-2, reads KAGVTQTPRYLIKTRGQQVTLSCSPISGHRSVSWYQQTPGQGLQFLFEYFSETQRNKGNFPGRFSGRQFSNSRSEMNVSTLELGDSALYLCANSLEGQGRGYTFGSGTRLTVV.